What follows are 8 T cell receptor beta chains derived from one specimen sequenced in a study of CD8+ T cells in alopecia areata. Following extraction, RNA underwent reverse transcription to cDNA, which served as the sequencing template. Profiling relied on immunoSEQ multiplex PCR, and the TCRdb table lists in-frame clones only, not all of them. The sample is made up of about 110,000 clones, none counted only once. The sequenced sample consisted of lesional skin. These receptors were obtained from a C3H/HeJ mouse with alopecia areata. The strain's MHC haplotype is H2-k.

This clone was detected a few times. All gene names here are mouse names. The sequence runs out 4 residues before the end of the CDR3; the remainder is reconstructed from the germline J gene. The chain combines TRBV1 with TRBJ2-7, with D perhaps TRBD2 (7 bases). This CDR3 has 15 amino acids. Germline assignment: CDR1 NSQYPW and CDR2 LRSPGD (reference sequence). The sequenced CDR3 bases are TGCACCTGCAGTGCAGATGGGCTGGGGGCTTAT. Encoded protein: CTCSADGLGAY. The entire CDR3 protein is CTCSADGLGAYEQYF.

This clone showed up just a few times. Here the gene names and germline are mouse. The read halts 4 residues ahead of the CDR3 end, with the missing end drawn from the germline J gene. This chain uses TRBV1 with TRBJ1-4, with D unresolved. There are 12 residues in the CDR3. Trimming cost V 6 bases and J 3 bases, with 5 bases left between them. Germline CDR1 reads NSQYPW; CDR2 reads LRSPGD (reference sequence). The part of the CDR3 DNA that was read is TGCACCTGCAGAACAACCAACGAA. Translated, it gives CTCRTTNE. The full CDR3 reads CTCRTTNERLFF.

This clone was found many times. Germline and genes: mouse. The read finishes 4 residues shy of the CDR3 end, and the germline J gene is used to complete it. The genes are TRBV13-3 and TRBJ2-1; 13 bases fit TRBD2. V was clipped by 0 bases and J by 1 base; unmatched bases: 4. Germline CDR1 NNHDY, CDR2 SYVADS. The CDR3 runs 18 residues. CDR3: CASSDASDWGGNYAEQFF. The sequenced part of the CDR3 DNA is TGTGCCAGCAGTGATGCATCGGACTGGGGGGGCAACTATGCT.

A few counts support this clone. Each gene name is a mouse one. The CDR3 end is not reached by the read, which stops 4 residues before it; the germline J gene fills it in. The V and J genes are TRBV17 and TRBJ2-7; TRBD2 matches 12 bases. V dropped 6 bases and J dropped 0; count of bases not matched to a gene: 3. The CDR3 length is 15 residues. CDR1 and CDR2 from the germline V gene are MNHDT and YYDKIL. The CDR3 loop reads CASRGLGGSSYEQYF. The sequenced CDR3 bases are TGTGCTAGCAGAGGACTGGGGGGGAGCTCCTAT.

This clone showed up just a few times. Gene names are mouse gene names. The CDR3 end is not reached by the read, which stops 4 residues before it; the germline J gene fills it in. The V gene is TRBV13-3, the J gene TRBJ1-1; TRBD1 is a possible D gene (6 bases). This CDR3 region has 14 residues. Deletions cut 2 bases from V and 4 bases from J, with 12 bases between. Looked up from germline, CDR1 is NNHDY and CDR2 is SYVADS. The DNA read from the CDR3 is TGTGCCAGCAGTGAAGCAGGGGTTGGCACA. It codes for CASSEAGVGT. The complete CDR3 sequence is CASSEAGVGTEVFF.

This clone has more than one count but fewer than ten. The listed genes are named as in mouse. The read falls 4 residues short of the CDR3 end, and the missing part is taken from the germline J gene. This rearrangement joins TRBV1 to TRBJ1-2, with TRBD1 identical over 8 bases. This CDR3 is built from 13 residues. V was clipped by 6 bases and J by 3 bases; unmatched bases: 3. Germline V gene sequence: CDR1 NSQYPW, CDR2 LRSPGD (reference sequence). The CDR3: CTCRGQGDSDYTF. CDR3 DNA (partial): TGCACCTGCAGAGGACAGGGAGACTCC.

This clone turned up a few times. The gene names given are mouse names. The read terminates 4 residues before the CDR3 end, so the remaining end is supplied by the germline J gene. This chain uses TRBV13-3 with TRBJ2-7; tentatively, D is TRBD1 (6 bases). The CDR3 totals 13 residues. Deletions cut 2 bases from V and 3 bases from J, with 9 bases between. CDR1 is NNHDY and CDR2 is SYVADS in the germline V gene. The CDR3 is CASSDWTVYEQYF. The part of the CDR3 DNA that was read is TGTGCCAGCAGTGACTGGACAGTCTAT.

This clone was seen a handful of times. Gene labels here are mouse ones. The CDR3 is cut off 4 residues early in the read; its end comes from the germline J gene. The chain employs TRBV1 and TRBJ2-1; 9 bases align to TRBD2. V trimming: 2 bases; J trimming: 1 base; junction bases outside the gene matches: 6. Germline V gene lookup returns CDR1 NSQYPW and CDR2 LRSPGD (reference sequence). This CDR3 is built from 17 residues. The CDR3 loop is CTCSAPRLGANYAEQFF. Incomplete CDR3 DNA: TGCACCTGCAGTGCACCCCGACTGGGGGCCAACTATGCT.